These T cell receptor beta chains were read from a single sample in a study of T-cell memory formation after mild COVID-19. TCRdb redid the calling of the 5' RACE reads with MiXCR, one entry per CDR3 protein. The repertoire holds around 450,000 distinct CDR3 sequences, with around 20% as singletons. Sequenced sample: PBMCs or a T cell subset sorted from them (not recorded which). All receptors come from an adult woman who had mild COVID-19 (a few samples of this study predate the infection). Cell type and time point are not known. Both conserved end residues are part of each CDR3. The D gene is left open where the match is weak. Size tells how often a clone was seen (once, few, many) or the class of an expanded clone, and some rows leave it out.

v_gene,j_gene,d_gene,abundance,CDR3nt,CDR3aa
TRBV25-1,TRBJ1-1,NA,once,TGTGCCAGCATCGGTAAGCTAGTGTTCCCGAACACTGAAGCTTTCTTT,CASIGKLVFPNTEAFF
TRBV7-9,TRBJ2-7,TRBD2,NA,TGTGCCAGCAGTTTGGCACTAGCGGGAGAAGGCGAGCAGTACTTC,CASSLALAGEGEQYF
TRBV10-3,TRBJ1-3,TRBD1,few,TGTGCCATCAGTGCCGGACAGGGGGTGATTGGAAACACCATATATTTT,CAISAGQGVIGNTIYF
TRBV2,TRBJ2-2,NA,few,TGTGCCAGCAGTGAAGCCACGCGCGCCGGGGAGCTGTTTTTT,CASSEATRAGELFF
TRBV6-2/TRBV6-3,TRBJ1-5,NA,few,TGTGCCAGCAGGCTCCAGCCCGATCAGCCCCAGCATTTT,CASRLQPDQPQHF
TRBV30,TRBJ2-5,NA,NA,TGTGCCTGGAGTGCCATATCCGAGACCCAGTACTTC,CAWSAISETQYF
TRBV7-2,TRBJ2-7,TRBD2,NA,TGTGCCAGCAGCCGAAGGACTAGCGGGTCCACCTACGAGCAGTACTTC,CASSRRTSGSTYEQYF
TRBV27,TRBJ1-5,NA,few,TGTGCCAGCAAGTTGTACGGGAGGGGTGGATTCGATCAGCCCCAGCATTTT,CASKLYGRGGFDQPQHF
TRBV7-6,TRBJ1-4,NA,NA,TGTGCCAGCAGCTTACGAGGGGATATTGAAAAACTGTATTTT,CASSLRGDIEKLYF
TRBV18,TRBJ2-5,NA,few,TGTGCCAGCTCACTTCCGGGCGGGGAAGCAGAGACCCAGTACTTC,CASSLPGGEAETQYF
TRBV2,TRBJ2-5,NA,few,TGTGCCAGCAGTGAAGCCAAGTCAGCGGAAGAGACCCAGTACTTC,CASSEAKSAEETQYF
TRBV4-1,TRBJ2-5,TRBD2,NA,TGCGCCAGCAGCCAAGTACTAGCGGGGGGTTTTGAGACCCAGTACTTC,CASSQVLAGGFETQYF
TRBV20-1,TRBJ2-3,NA,many,TGCAGTGCTAGACGACAGGCCAGTGATACGCAGTATTTT,CSARRQASDTQYF
TRBV6-6,TRBJ2-7,TRBD1,many,TGTGCCAGCAGCTCCCCCGGGACAGGGGACTACGAGCAGTACTTC,CASSSPGTGDYEQYF
TRBV5-1,TRBJ1-2,TRBD1,few,TGCGCCAGCAGCAAGGGACAGGTGGATGGCTACACCTTC,CASSKGQVDGYTF
TRBV12-3/TRBV12-4,TRBJ2-7,TRBD1,NA,TGTGCCAGCAGTGCCCAAACAGGGGGGGAGCAGTACTTC,CASSAQTGGEQYF
TRBV7-9,TRBJ2-7,NA,NA,TGTGCCAGCAGCTTAGTCGAGAAGCAGTACTTC,CASSLVEKQYF
TRBV2,TRBJ2-7,TRBD1,few,TGTGCCAGCAGTGAGACAGGGCGGGCCTACGAGCAGTACTTC,CASSETGRAYEQYF
TRBV2,TRBJ1-2,TRBD1,once,TGTGCCAGCAGTGAAGGTCGGACAGGGCAGGGCTACACCTTC,CASSEGRTGQGYTF
TRBV5-1,TRBJ1-5,TRBD1,few,TGCGCCAGCAGCTTCGAGGGGGCGAGCAATCAGCCCCAGCATTTT,CASSFEGASNQPQHF
TRBV12-3/TRBV12-4,TRBJ2-1,TRBD1,many,TGTGCCAGCACCCTCTCCGGGACAGGGTACAATGAGCAGTTCTTC,CASTLSGTGYNEQFF
TRBV5-6,TRBJ2-7,NA,NA,TGTGCCAGCGCCCTCCTACAAGGGACTGGCTCAACCTACGAGCAGTACTTC,CASALLQGTGSTYEQYF
TRBV5-5,TRBJ2-7,TRBD2,NA,TGTGCCAGCAGCTTGGCCGGGACTAGCGGGACCTACGAGCAGTACTTC,CASSLAGTSGTYEQYF
TRBV7-6,TRBJ2-7,NA,few,TGTGCCAGCAGCTCAGCCCCGGGGAGCTACGAGCAGTACTTC,CASSSAPGSYEQYF
TRBV6-6,TRBJ2-5,NA,few,TGTGCCAGCAGTATTCAAAAAGAGACCCAGTACTTC,CASSIQKETQYF
TRBV5-6,TRBJ1-5,NA,few,TGTGCCAGCAGTTTCGGGAGCGGTCAGCCCCAGCATTTT,CASSFGSGQPQHF
TRBV7-9,TRBJ2-5,NA,few,TGTGCCAGCAGCTTAGCGTCGGCAGTTAATCGAGAGACCCAGTACTTC,CASSLASAVNRETQYF
TRBV5-5,TRBJ1-1,NA,NA,TGTGCCAGCATCTTATCCGGAGACAGACTACGTGAAGCTTTCTTT,CASILSGDRLREAFF
TRBV28,TRBJ2-5,TRBD2,NA,TGTGCCAGCAGTTTAAGAGCGGGGGCCTCCTACGGAGAGACCCAGTACTTC,CASSLRAGASYGETQYF
TRBV10-3,TRBJ1-1,NA,NA,TGTGCCATCAGTGAGTCGAGTTACGTAGAGATGAACACTGAAGCTTTCTTT,CAISESSYVEMNTEAFF
TRBV20-1,TRBJ2-7,NA,NA,TGCAGTGCTAGAGACCTAACAGGGTACGAGCAGTACTTC,CSARDLTGYEQYF
TRBV5-4,TRBJ2-7,TRBD1,few,TGTGCCAGCAGCCAGGACAGGGGGTCGGACGAGCAGTACTTC,CASSQDRGSDEQYF
TRBV7-9,TRBJ2-5,TRBD2,few,TGTGCCAGCAGCTTTTTTGCGACTAGCGGGAGAGAGACCCAGTACTTC,CASSFFATSGRETQYF
TRBV6-5,TRBJ2-1,NA,few,TGTGCCAGCAGCATCGAGGCGCATGGGGTTGAGCAGTTCTTC,CASSIEAHGVEQFF
TRBV12-3/TRBV12-4,TRBJ2-3,NA,NA,TGTGCCAGCAGTTCGGGGATGAACGGGGCCCCAGATACGCAGTATTTT,CASSSGMNGAPDTQYF
TRBV10-3,TRBJ2-3,TRBD1,few,TGTGCCATCAGTGGTGGACAGGACACAGATACGCAGTATTTT,CAISGGQDTDTQYF
TRBV27,TRBJ2-3,NA,many,TGTGCCAGCCTACCCTATGGCCAGGGGACAGATACGCAGTATTTT,CASLPYGQGTDTQYF
TRBV21-1,TRBJ2-1,NA,few,TGTGCCAGCGCTCTGAGGGGGAATGAGCAGTTCTTC,CASALRGNEQFF
TRBV3-1,TRBJ2-7,NA,NA,TGTGCCAGCAGCCAAGTTGTGGCGGGTGAGCAGTACTTC,CASSQVVAGEQYF